This TCR beta chain was sequenced in a study of PD-1 blockade in classical Hodgkin lymphoma. About this clone: One end of the junction is discordant with germline, which a read error may explain.

Germline lookup yields CDR1 SGHTA and CDR2 FQGTGA. The CDR3 contains 10 residues. After autologous stem cell transplantation all patients relapsed, and prior brentuximab vedotin exposure differed between cohorts. Profiled with immunoSEQ multiplex PCR; TCRdb holds only in-frame clones, not every one. The sample includes some 23,000 clones, roughly 80% of them seen just once. J is TRBJ2-7 and V is TRBV7-3; tentative D call: TRBD2 (5 bases). The sequencing used peripheral blood mononuclear cells (PBMCs), collected before the second cycle of nivolumab. The TCR originated in a human donor with classical Hodgkin lymphoma. The CDR3 region is CASSTLAICF. The CDR3 DNA sequence: TGTGCCAGCAGCACGCTAGCCATCTGCTTC.